The clone carrying this T cell receptor (beta chain) was seen only once. In the original processing: For nucleated cells, counts were estimated from reference gene primer amplification. Libraries were prepared by immunoSEQ multiplex PCR; TCRdb keeps only in-frame clonotypes and omits some of them. The DNA was the basis for D and trimming; V, J and clone size are from that table. The sample lists 130,000 to 150,000 clones, 84% occurring once. This sample stems from a study of blood T cell repertoires in COVID-19. Adults between roughly 18 and 100 years of age took part from 24 US areas. Clinical history as reported by participants underpinned cohort assignment. Contact with a PCR-confirmed or clinician-diagnosed COVID-19 case occurred within 2 weeks of entry. The CDR3 sequence is 14 residues long. Trimming shortened V by 2 bases and J by 3 bases, and 10 bases separated the two germline ends. The germline V gene has CDR1 MNHEY and CDR2 SMNVEV (reference sequence).

Sample: PBMCs or T cells enriched from blood (not recorded which). The clonotype originates from a woman in her forties or fifties who had been exposed to COVID-19. V and J are TRBV27 and TRBJ1-1; the D gene is possibly TRBD1 (6 bases). The CDR3 DNA sequence: TGTGCCAGCAGTTTAAGGACAGATCACACTGAAGCTTTCTTT. Translating gives CASSLRTDHTEAFF.